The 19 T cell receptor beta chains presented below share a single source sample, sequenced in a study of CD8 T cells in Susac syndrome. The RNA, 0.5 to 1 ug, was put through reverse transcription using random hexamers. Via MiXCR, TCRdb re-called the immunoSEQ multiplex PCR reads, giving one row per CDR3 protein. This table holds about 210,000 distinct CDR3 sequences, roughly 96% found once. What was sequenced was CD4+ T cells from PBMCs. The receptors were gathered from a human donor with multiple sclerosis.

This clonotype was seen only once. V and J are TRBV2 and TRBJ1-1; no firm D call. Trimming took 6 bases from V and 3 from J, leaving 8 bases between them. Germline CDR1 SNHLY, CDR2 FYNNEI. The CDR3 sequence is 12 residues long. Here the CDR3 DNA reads TGTGCCAGCAGACAGTCGGACACTGAAGCTTTCTTT. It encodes CASRQSDTEAFF.

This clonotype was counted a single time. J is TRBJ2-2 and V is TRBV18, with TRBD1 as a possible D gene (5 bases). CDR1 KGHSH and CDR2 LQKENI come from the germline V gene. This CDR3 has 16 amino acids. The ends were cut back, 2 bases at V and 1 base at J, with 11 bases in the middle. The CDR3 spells CASSPALTGNTGELFF. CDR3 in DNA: TGTGCCAGCTCACCAGCACTAACAGGGAACACCGGGGAGCTGTTTTTT.

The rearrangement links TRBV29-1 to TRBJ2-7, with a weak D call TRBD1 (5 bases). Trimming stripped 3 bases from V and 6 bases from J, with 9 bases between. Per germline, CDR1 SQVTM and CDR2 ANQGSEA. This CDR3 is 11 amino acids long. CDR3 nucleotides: TGCAGCGTTGATAGCAGGGCCGAGCAGTACTTC. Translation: CSVDSRAEQYF.

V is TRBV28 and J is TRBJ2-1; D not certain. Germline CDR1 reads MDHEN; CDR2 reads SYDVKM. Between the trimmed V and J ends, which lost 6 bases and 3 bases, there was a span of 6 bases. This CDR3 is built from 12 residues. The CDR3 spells CASSSRYNEQFF. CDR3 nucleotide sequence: TGTGCCAGCAGCTCTCGCTACAATGAGCAGTTCTTC.

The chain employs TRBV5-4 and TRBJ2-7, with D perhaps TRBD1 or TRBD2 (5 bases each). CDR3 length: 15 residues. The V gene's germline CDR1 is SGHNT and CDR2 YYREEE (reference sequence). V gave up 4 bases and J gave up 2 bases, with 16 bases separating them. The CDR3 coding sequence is TGTGCCAGCAGCCTAAGTCCGGGACCAACCTACGAGCAGTACTTC. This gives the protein CASSLSPGPTYEQYF.

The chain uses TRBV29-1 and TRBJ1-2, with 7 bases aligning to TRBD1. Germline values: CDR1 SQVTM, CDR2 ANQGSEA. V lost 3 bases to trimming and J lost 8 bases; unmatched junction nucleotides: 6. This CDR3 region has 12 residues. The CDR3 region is CSVDEQGDGYTF. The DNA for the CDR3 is TGCAGCGTTGACGAGCAGGGGGACGGCTACACCTTC.

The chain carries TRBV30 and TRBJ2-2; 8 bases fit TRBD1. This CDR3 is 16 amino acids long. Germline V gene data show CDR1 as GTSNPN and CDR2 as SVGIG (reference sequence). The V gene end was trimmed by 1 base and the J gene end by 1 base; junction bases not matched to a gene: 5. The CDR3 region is CAWSALRGLNTGELFF. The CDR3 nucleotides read TGTGCCTGGAGTGCCCTCAGGGGGCTGAACACCGGGGAGCTGTTTTTT. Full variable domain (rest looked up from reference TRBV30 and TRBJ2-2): SQTIHQWPATLVQPVGSPLSLECTVEGTSNPNLYWYRQAAGRGLQLLFYSVGIGQISSEVPQNLSASRPQDRQFILSSKKLLLSDSGFYLCAWSALRGLNTGELFFGEGSRLTVL.

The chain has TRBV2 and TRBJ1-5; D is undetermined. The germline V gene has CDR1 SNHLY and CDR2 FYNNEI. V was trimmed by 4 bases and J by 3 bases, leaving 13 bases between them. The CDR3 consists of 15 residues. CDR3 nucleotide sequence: TGTGCCAGCAGTGCGGGGAACTTAGTCAATCAGCCCCAGCATTTT. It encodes CASSAGNLVNQPQHF.

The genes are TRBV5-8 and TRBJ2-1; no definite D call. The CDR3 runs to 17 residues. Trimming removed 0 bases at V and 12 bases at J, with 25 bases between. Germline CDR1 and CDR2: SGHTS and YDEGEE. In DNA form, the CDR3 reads TGTGCCAGCAGCTTGGTTGGTAACCCCAGGACCCCCAATATGCAGTTCTTC. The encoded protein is CASSLVGNPRTPNMQFF. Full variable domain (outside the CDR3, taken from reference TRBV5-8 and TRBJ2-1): EAGVTQSPTHLIKTRGQQATLRCSPISGHTSVYWYQQALGLGLQFLLWYDEGEERNRGNFPPRFSGRQFPNYSSELNVNALELEDSALYLCASSLVGNPRTPNMQFFGPGTRLTVL.

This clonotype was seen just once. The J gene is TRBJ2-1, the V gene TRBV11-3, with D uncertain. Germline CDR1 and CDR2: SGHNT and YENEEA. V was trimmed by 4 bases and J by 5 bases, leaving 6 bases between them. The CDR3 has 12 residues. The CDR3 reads CASSSHHNEQFF. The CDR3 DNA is TGTGCCAGCAGCTCTCACCACAATGAGCAGTTCTTC.

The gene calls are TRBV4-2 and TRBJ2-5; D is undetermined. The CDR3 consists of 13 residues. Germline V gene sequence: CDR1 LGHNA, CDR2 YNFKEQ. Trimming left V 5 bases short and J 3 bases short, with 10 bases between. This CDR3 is CASSLLVEETQYF. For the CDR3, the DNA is TGTGCCAGCAGCTTATTGGTTGAAGAGACCCAGTACTTC.

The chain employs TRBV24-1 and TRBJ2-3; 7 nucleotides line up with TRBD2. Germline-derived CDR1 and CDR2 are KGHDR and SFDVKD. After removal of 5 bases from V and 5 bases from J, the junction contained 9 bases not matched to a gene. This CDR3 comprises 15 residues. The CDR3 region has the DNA TGTGCCACCAGTGCGGGAGAGCGGGATATAGATACGCAGTATTTT. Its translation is CATSAGERDIDTQYF.

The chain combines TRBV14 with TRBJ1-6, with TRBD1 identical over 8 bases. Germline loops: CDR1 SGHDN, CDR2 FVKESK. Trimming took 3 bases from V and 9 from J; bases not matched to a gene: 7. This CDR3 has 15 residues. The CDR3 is CASSQRTGLGSPLHF. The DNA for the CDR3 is TGTGCCAGCAGCCAGAGGACAGGGTTGGGTTCACCCCTCCACTTT.

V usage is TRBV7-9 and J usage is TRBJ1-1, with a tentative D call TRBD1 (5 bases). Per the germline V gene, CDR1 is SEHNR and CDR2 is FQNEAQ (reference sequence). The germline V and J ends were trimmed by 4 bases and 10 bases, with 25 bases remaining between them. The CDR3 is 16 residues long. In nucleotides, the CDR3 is TGTGCCAGCAGCTCGGGGCCGCCCTTAGCCTCGATCGGAGCTTTCTTT. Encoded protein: CASSSGPPLASIGAFF.

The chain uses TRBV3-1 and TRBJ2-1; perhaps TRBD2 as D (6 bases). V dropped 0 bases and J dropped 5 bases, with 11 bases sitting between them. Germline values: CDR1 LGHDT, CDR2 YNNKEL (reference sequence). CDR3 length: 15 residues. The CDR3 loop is CASSQDTGRNNEQFF. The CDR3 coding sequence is TGTGCCAGCAGCCAAGATACCGGGAGAAACAATGAGCAGTTCTTC.

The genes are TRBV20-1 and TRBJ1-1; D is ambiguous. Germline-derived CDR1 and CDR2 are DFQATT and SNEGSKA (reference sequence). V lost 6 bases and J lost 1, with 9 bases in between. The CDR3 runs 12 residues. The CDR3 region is CSADPRNTEAFF. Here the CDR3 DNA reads TGCAGTGCCGACCCCCGGAACACTGAAGCTTTCTTT.

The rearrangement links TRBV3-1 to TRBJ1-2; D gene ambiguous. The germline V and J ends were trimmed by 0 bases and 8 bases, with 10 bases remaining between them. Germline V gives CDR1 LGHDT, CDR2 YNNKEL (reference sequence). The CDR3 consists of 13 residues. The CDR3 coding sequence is TGTGCCAGCAGCCAAGAAGCAGGAGGCGGCTACACCTTC. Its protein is CASSQEAGGGYTF.

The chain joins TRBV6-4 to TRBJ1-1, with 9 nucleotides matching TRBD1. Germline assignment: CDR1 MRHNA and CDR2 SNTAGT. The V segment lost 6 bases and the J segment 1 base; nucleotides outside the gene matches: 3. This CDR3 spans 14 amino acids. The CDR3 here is CASRMGQGNTEAFF. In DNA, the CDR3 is TGTGCCAGCAGAATGGGACAGGGGAACACTGAAGCTTTCTTT.

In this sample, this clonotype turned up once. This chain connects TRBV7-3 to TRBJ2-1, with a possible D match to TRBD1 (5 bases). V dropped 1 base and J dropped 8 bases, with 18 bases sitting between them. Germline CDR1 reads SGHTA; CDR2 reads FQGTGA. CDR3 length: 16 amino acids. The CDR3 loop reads CASSLNARREGDEQFF. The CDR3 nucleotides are TGTGCCAGCAGCTTAAACGCCCGGCGAGAAGGGGATGAGCAGTTCTTC.